This TCR beta chain emerged from a study of cytomegalovirus exposure and HLA in healthy donors. Overall study: Of the donors genotyped, 398 in all, about 81% fell in the Caucasian-associated ancestry cluster. Overall study results and limits: Earlier results showed most TCR beta V segments being productive about 90% or about 30% of the time. Evidence from a later analysis indicated that most CMV-associated TCR beta chains looked HLA-restricted. Association with HLA alleles at 0.05 false discovery rate was found for about 17,000 TCR beta sequences in a later analysis.

Regarding this clone: Its antigen is not identified.

The primer mix had 60 Vbeta and 13 Jbeta primers. Clones were read by immunoSEQ multiplex PCR, and TCRdb kept only the in-frame ones, dropping some. The sample records about 160,000 clones, roughly 80% being singletons. This CDR3 region has 20 residues. CDR1 is SNHLY and CDR2 is FYNNEI in the germline V gene. The V gene end was trimmed by 4 bases and the J gene end by 3 bases; junction bases not matched to a gene: 20. This receptor was taken from a girl aged 2 to 9 in good health and CMV-seropositive. The J gene is TRBJ2-3, the V gene TRBV2; 9 bases line up with TRBD2. The sequencing sample was made of PBMCs. This CDR3 is CASSGSQLAGSWSATDTQYF. CDR3 nucleotide sequence: TGTGCCAGCAGTGGTTCCCAACTAGCGGGCAGTTGGAGCGCTACAGATACGCAGTATTTT.